One sample yielded the 26 T cell receptor beta chains listed below, sequenced in a study of shared clonotypes between healthy human individuals. The table came from immunoSEQ multiplex PCR; TCRdb's copy has only in-frame clones and leaves some out. The table shows about 2.2 million clones, with 85% to 95% occurring only once. CD45RO negativity and positive selection for CCR7 defined naive CD8 cells, a population that excluded terminally differentiated effector memory CD45RA+ cells. Sequences were obtained from naive CD8+ T cells from PBMCs. The receptors shown here come from a man in his late teens or twenties in good health. Some clones in this sample may be carry-over from other donors' samples.

About this clone itself: In the same sample, other DNA sequences code for this CDR3. This chain uses TRBV27 with TRBJ2-7; D gene uncertain. Germline lookup yields CDR1 MNHEY and CDR2 SMNVEV (reference sequence). Trimming removed 3 bases at V and 3 bases at J, with 9 bases between. This CDR3 is 13 amino acids long. CDR3 in amino acids: CASSFGPNYEQYF. In DNA, the CDR3 is TGTGCCAGCAGTTTTGGCCCGAACTACGAGCAGTACTTC.

The chain links TRBV27 to TRBJ2-7, with D possibly being TRBD1 (5 bases). The CDR3 runs to 14 residues. Germline CDR1 reads MNHEY; CDR2 reads SMNVEV (reference sequence). The V gene lost 2 bases and the J gene lost 2 bases, with 10 bases spanning the gap. Written as DNA, the CDR3 is TGTGCCAGCAGTTTAAAAGGGGCGACCTACGAGCAGTACTTC. Translated: CASSLKGATYEQYF.

CDR3 sequence reads: CASSLMGLGGLYNEQFF. DNA of the CDR3: TGTGCCAGCAGCCTAATGGGCTTAGGCGGACTCTACAATGAGCAGTTCTTC. V usage is TRBV16 and J usage is TRBJ2-1; weak D call: TRBD2 (5 bases). CDR1 KGHSY and CDR2 FQNENV come from the germline V gene. Trimming took off 4 bases at V and 3 bases at J, with 19 bases between the two ends. This CDR3 has 17 amino acids.

This chain joins TRBV11-2 and TRBJ2-5, with 9 bases lining up with TRBD2. After removal of 4 bases from V and 3 bases from J, the junction contained 6 bases not matched to a gene. The CDR3 sequence is 15 residues long. Looked up from germline, CDR1 is SGHAT and CDR2 is FQNNGV. As DNA, the CDR3 is TGTGCCAGCAGCTCAGCGGCTAGCGGGAAAGAGACCCAGTACTTC. The encoded protein is CASSSAASGKETQYF.

This rearrangement joins TRBV19 to TRBJ1-4; 7 bases map to TRBD1. The CDR3 contains 14 residues. V lost 7 bases, J lost 7 bases, and 9 bases stayed unmatched. From germline, CDR1 is LNHDA and CDR2 SQIVND (reference sequence). The CDR3 nucleotides read TGTGCCAGTAACCCGACAGGGAATGTTGAAAAACTGTTTTTT. Residues: CASNPTGNVEKLFF.

The gene calls are TRBV7-9 and TRBJ1-4, with 9 positions matching TRBD1. J lost 8 bases, V lost 4 bases, and 5 bases had no gene match. CDR1 and CDR2 from the germline V gene are SEHNR and FQNEAQ (reference sequence). The CDR3 loop spans 14 amino acids. In DNA, the CDR3 is TGTGCCAGCAGCTCCAGGACAGGGGAAGAAAAACTGTTTTTT. Translation gives CASSSRTGEEKLFF.

The genes are TRBV7-3 and TRBJ2-1, with 12 bases fitting TRBD1. The germline V gene encodes CDR1 SGHTA and CDR2 FQGTGA. The CDR3 spans 15 residues. V lost 5 bases, J lost 8 bases, and 7 bases stayed unmatched. The CDR3 nucleotides read TGTGCCAGCAGCCCCGGGACAGGGGGCGCGGATGAGCAGTTCTTC. Translated, it gives CASSPGTGGADEQFF.

The chain uses TRBV9 and TRBJ1-2, with D tentatively TRBD1 (6 bases). The CDR3 has 15 amino acids. The V and J ends lost 6 bases and 2 bases respectively, with 17 bases between them. Germline lookup yields CDR1 SGDLS and CDR2 YYNGEE. The CDR3 is CASTLGGKINYGYTF. DNA for the CDR3: TGTGCCAGCACCCTAGGGGGGAAAATCAACTATGGCTACACCTTC.

On this clone: No DNA is shown, since the ends of the CDR3 on it are uncertain; the CDR3 is the one TCRdb lists. This chain links TRBV28 with TRBJ1-1. The CDR3 is 14 residues long, counting both termini. Germline assignment: CDR1 MDHEN and CDR2 SYDVKM. CDR3 amino acids: CASSPHFGNTEAFF.

The chain is built from TRBV12-5 and TRBJ2-5, with D possibly TRBD2 on 6 matching bases. Trimming left V 3 bases short and J 2 bases short, with 19 bases between. CDR3 length: 17 residues. CDR1 is LGHNT and CDR2 is FRNRAP in the germline V gene. CDR3 amino acids: CASGLTKGLAKQETQYF. The CDR3 DNA sequence: TGTGCTAGTGGTTTAACGAAGGGGCTAGCGAAACAAGAGACCCAGTACTTC. Variable domain in full (rest from reference TRBV12-5 and TRBJ2-5): DARVTQTPRHKVTEMGQEVTMRCQPILGHNTVFWYRQTMMQGLELLAYFRNRAPLDDSGMPKDRFSAEMPDATLATLKIQPSEPRDSAVYFCASGLTKGLAKQETQYFGPGTRLLVL.

DNA for the CDR3: TGTGCCTGGAGAGATCGGACCCCGTTAGCTAGTGAGCAGTTCTTC. This translates into CAWRDRTPLASEQFF. This chain links TRBV30 with TRBJ2-1; D call uncertain. CDR1 GTSNPN and CDR2 SVGIG come from the germline V gene (reference sequence). Trimming stripped 3 bases from V and 9 bases from J, with 21 bases between. This CDR3 has 15 residues.

The chain combines TRBV13 with TRBJ2-7; TRBD1 might be the D (5 bases). CDR1 PRHDT and CDR2 FYEKMQ come from the germline V gene (reference sequence). The CDR3 has 15 amino acids. V was clipped by 1 base and J by 2 bases, with 12 bases between them. The CDR3 reads CASSLAGHRTYEQYF. CDR3 nucleotides: TGTGCCAGCAGCTTAGCTGGACACCGTACCTACGAGCAGTACTTC.

The chain combines TRBV5-1 with TRBJ2-5, with 13 bases fitting TRBD2. Germline-derived CDR1 and CDR2 are SGHRS and YFSETQ. The V segment lost 4 bases and the J segment 5 bases; nucleotides outside the gene matches: 5. This CDR3 spans 15 amino acids. The DNA for the CDR3 is TGCGCCAGCAGCCCCGGGACTAGCGGGATTGAGACCCAGTACTTC. Its translation: CASSPGTSGIETQYF.

About this clone: Within the sample, other DNA sequences also encode this same CDR3. This sequence joins TRBV28 and TRBJ2-1; D unresolved. Looked up from germline, CDR1 is MDHEN and CDR2 is SYDVKM. V was clipped by 2 bases and J by 8 bases, with 7 bases between them. The CDR3 spans 12 residues. The CDR3 protein is CASSLRGYEQFF. CDR3 nucleotide sequence: TGTGCCAGCAGTTTACGCGGATATGAGCAGTTCTTC.

This chain links TRBV7-2 with TRBJ2-1, with TRBD2 matching 10 bases. In germline, CDR1 is SGHTA, CDR2 FQGNSA. CDR3 length: 15 residues. V shed 5 bases, J shed 7 bases, and the junction held 8 bases outside the gene matches. CDR3 sequence: CASSPWTSGGNEQFF. The CDR3 nucleotides are TGTGCCAGCAGCCCCTGGACTAGCGGAGGGAATGAGCAGTTCTTC.

About this clone: The sample has other DNA sequences that encode this CDR3 too. The V call is TRBV27, the J call TRBJ1-2, with D possibly TRBD1 on 5 matching bases. V was pared by 4 bases and J by 1 base, with 7 bases between. CDR1 is MNHEY and CDR2 is SMNVEV in the germline V gene (reference sequence). There are 13 residues in the CDR3. CDR3 sequence (DNA): TGTGCCAGCAGTTGGGGGAGTAACTATGGCTACACCTTC. This codes for CASSWGSNYGYTF.

The chain links TRBV28 to TRBJ2-1; D unclear. V lost 3 bases and J 4 bases, leaving 10 bases between the germline ends. There are 14 residues in the CDR3. Germline CDR1 reads MDHEN; CDR2 reads SYDVKM. The CDR3 DNA sequence: TGTGCCAGCAGTTTTGGCGCTAGGTACAATGAGCAGTTCTTC. This encodes CASSFGARYNEQFF.

The rearrangement uses TRBV5-6 and TRBJ2-7, with D perhaps matching TRBD2 (5 bases). Germline V gives CDR1 SGHDT, CDR2 YYEEEE. This CDR3 region has 17 residues. Trimming pared 4 bases from V and 0 bases from J, leaving 20 bases between. The DNA of the CDR3 is TGTGCCAGCAGCCGCTCCGGGGTAGCGAGGATCTCCTACGAGCAGTACTTC. This encodes CASSRSGVARISYEQYF.

In nucleotides, the CDR3 is TGCGCCAGCAGCTTGGTAGTGTTAGCGGGAACTTTCACAGATACGCAGTATTTT. Its protein product is CASSLVVLAGTFTDTQYF. J is TRBJ2-3 and V is TRBV5-1; the match to TRBD2 covers 8 bases. The CDR3 runs 18 residues. CDR1 SGHRS and CDR2 YFSETQ come from the germline V gene. The V segment lost 0 bases and the J segment 2 bases; nucleotides outside the gene matches: 11.

The V and J genes are TRBV19 and TRBJ1-2; the D gene is possibly TRBD1 (5 bases). V was clipped by 7 bases and J by 5 bases, with 23 bases between them. Germline loops: CDR1 LNHDA, CDR2 SQIVND (reference sequence). CDR3 size: 16 residues. CDR3 loop: CASTPRGDLGGYGYTF. CDR3 DNA sequence: TGTGCCAGTACCCCGAGGGGAGATTTGGGTGGATATGGCTACACCTTC. The full variable domain, in which reference TRBV19 and TRBJ1-2 provide the parts outside the CDR3, is DGGITQSPKYLFRKEGQNVTLSCEQNLNHDAMYWYRQDPGQGLRLIYYSQIVNDFQKGDIAEGYSVSREKKESFPLTVTSAQKNPTAFYLCASTPRGDLGGYGYTFGSGTRLTVV.

Here the CDR3 reads CASSAGLVDTGELFF. The DNA of the CDR3 is TGTGCCAGCAGCGCGGGACTAGTCGACACCGGGGAGCTGTTTTTT. The rearrangement uses TRBV2 and TRBJ2-2, with TRBD2 matching over 8 bases. The CDR3 consists of 15 residues. V lost 6 bases, J lost 3 bases, and 6 bases stayed unmatched. Germline V CDR1 and CDR2: SNHLY, FYNNEI.

The genes are TRBV7-6 and TRBJ2-7, with D perhaps matching TRBD1 (6 bases). Trimming pared 5 bases from V and 3 bases from J, leaving 14 bases between. Germline loops: CDR1 SGHVS, CDR2 FNYEAQ. This CDR3 is 14 amino acids long. The CDR3 DNA reads TGTGCCAGCAGCGACCAAGGGGGTCGCTACGAGCAGTACTTC. This gives the protein CASSDQGGRYEQYF.

The rearrangement joins TRBV10-3 to TRBJ1-2; 8 bases match TRBD1. This CDR3 spans 13 amino acids. V lost 10 bases and J lost 5; bases outside the gene matches: 9. Germline V lookup: CDR1 ENHRY, CDR2 SYGVKD. The CDR3 DNA follows: TGTGCCACCATGGACAGGGAGAAGTATGGCTACACCTTC. Translating it yields CATMDREKYGYTF.

The chain is built from TRBV25-1 and TRBJ2-2; D remains unclear. The CDR3 is 11 residues long. Trimming stripped 2 bases from V and 7 bases from J, with 2 bases between. Germline V gives CDR1 MGHDK, CDR2 SYGVNS. CDR3 sequence reads: CASSERGELFF. For the CDR3, the DNA is TGTGCCAGCAGTGAACGCGGGGAGCTGTTTTTT.

The chain uses TRBV10-3 and TRBJ2-7; 9 bases fit TRBD2. The CDR3 loop spans 16 amino acids. Trimming removed 2 bases from V and 2 bases from J; junction bases left unmatched: 7. CDR1 and CDR2 from the germline V gene are ENHRY and SYGVKD. CDR3: CAISEPPSGATYEQYF. The CDR3 DNA sequence: TGTGCCATCAGTGAGCCGCCTAGCGGGGCTACCTACGAGCAGTACTTC.

The rearrangement uses TRBV28 and TRBJ2-7; D is perhaps TRBD2 (7 bases). The CDR3 totals 15 residues. V was cut by 3 bases and J by 3 bases, with 15 bases left in between. The germline CDR1 and CDR2 sequences are MDHEN and SYDVKM. CDR3 in amino acids: CASSFRGGHNYEQYF. The CDR3 DNA is TGTGCCAGCAGTTTTAGGGGGGGGCATAACTACGAGCAGTACTTC.